What follows is one T cell receptor (beta chain) and its context. The record originates from a study of blood T cells in healthy people across ages. Then a second PCR, running roughly 7 to 11 cycles, was carried out with a sample-barcoded 5' primer and a J-beta primer mix. TCRdb recomputed calls from the 5' RACE reads with MiXCR, one row per CDR3 protein. The data show approximately 1.5 million distinct CDR3 sequences, about 45% seen once. Sequenced input: blood. The clonotype comes from a woman younger than 30 in good health.

CDR3 in DNA: TGTGCCAGCAGCCAACTAGAAACCTACAATGAGCAGTTCTTC. It codes for CASSQLETYNEQFF. The gene calls are TRBV21-1 and TRBJ2-1. TRBV21-1 is a pseudogene. There are 14 residues in the CDR3.